The present T cell receptor (beta chain) was sequenced within a study of cytomegalovirus exposure and HLA in healthy donors. Primers: 60 Vbeta forward and 13 Jbeta reverse. Repertoires were generated with immunoSEQ multiplex PCR, while TCRdb's copy carries only in-frame clones and drops some. The sample records about 110,000 clones, around 87% being singletons. Germline loops: CDR1 LNHDA, CDR2 SQIVND (reference sequence). CDR3 size: 15 residues. V shed 1 base and J shed 3 bases, with 13 bases lying between them. Study findings and constraints: Cytomegalovirus association was assigned to approximately 180 TCR beta chains. Later work found most CMV-associated TCR beta chains apparently HLA-restricted.

For this clone: Its antigen is not identified.

The sequence came from a middle-aged man in good health and CMV-seronegative. The chain combines TRBV19 with TRBJ2-7; no reliable D call. Material for sequencing was PBMCs. The CDR3 reads CASSIGWQAIYEQYF. Written as DNA, the CDR3 is TGTGCCAGTAGTATAGGGTGGCAGGCCATCTACGAGCAGTACTTC. The variable domain in full, with the rest retrieved from reference TRBV19 and TRBJ2-7, is DGGITQSPKYLFRKEGQNVTLSCEQNLNHDAMYWYRQDPGQGLRLIYYSQIVNDFQKGDIAEGYSVSREKKESFPLTVTSAQKNPTAFYLCASSIGWQAIYEQYFGPGTRLTVT.